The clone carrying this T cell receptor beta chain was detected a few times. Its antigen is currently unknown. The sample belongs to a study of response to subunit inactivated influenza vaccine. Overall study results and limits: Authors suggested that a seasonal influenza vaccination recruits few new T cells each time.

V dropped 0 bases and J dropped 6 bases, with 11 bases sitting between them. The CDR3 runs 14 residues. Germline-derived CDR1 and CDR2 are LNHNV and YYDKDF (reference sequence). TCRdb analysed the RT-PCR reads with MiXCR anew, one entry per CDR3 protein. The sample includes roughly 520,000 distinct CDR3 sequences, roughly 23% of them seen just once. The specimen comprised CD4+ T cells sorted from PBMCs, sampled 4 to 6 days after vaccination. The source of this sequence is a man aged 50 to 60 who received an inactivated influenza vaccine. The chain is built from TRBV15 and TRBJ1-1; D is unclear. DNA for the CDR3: TGTGCCACCAGCAGAGATATCTGGGGATCTGAAGCTTTCTTT. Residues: CATSRDIWGSEAFF.